This TCR beta chain was identified in a study of blood T cell repertoires in COVID-19 (dated by TCRdb to the early 2020s). About the full investigation: Samples covering the acute and convalescent phases of COVID-19 were provided by collaborators in the United States, Italy and Spain. The material from the prospective study consisted of cDNA or gDNA derived from T cells, B-cell-depleted T cells, or PBMCs. Deeply sampled blood TCRbeta repertoires from subjects exposed to, actively infected with, or recovered from COVID-19 were included in the dataset. The repertoires were made available in a free public database intended to serve as a resource for research on the immune response to SARS-CoV-2. Samples were obtained from the ongoing ImmuneRACE study (first 160 participants) and from about 1,300 subjects provided by 6 global collaborators. The sample metadata nearly always contained a de-identified subject ID, COVID-19 status, age in years and sex. Where available, HLA class I and class II types were taken from metadata supplied by the sample provider and were not determined by assay-based typing.

TCRbeta CDR3 regions were amplified from genomic DNA by means of the immunoSEQ Assay, a bias-controlled multiplex PCR. The study's own analysis went as follows. Nucleated cell counts per sample were estimated from amplification of reference gene primers within the assay. To quantify the absolute abundance of each unique TCRbeta CDR3 rearrangement, sequence reads were collapsed and filtered. For each sample, productive Simpson clonality was calculated as the square root of Simpson's diversity index over productive rearrangements. As stored in TCRdb, this immuneACCESS dataset retains in-frame rearrangements with V and J assigned. A fraction of the clones does not appear; measured against another copy, unresolved V genes explain less than half of the discrepancy, and the remainder lacks a known reason. Clonal size and the V and J genes are those of that table, whereas D and trimming came from the DNA. The sample profile shows 230,000 or so clones; about 90% of them were found once. The ten largest clones represent 1.9% of the sample.

In regard to this clone: Its antigen is still unknown. No base-level quality is on record; no much larger clone is a single base apart.

Study-wide conclusions, independent of this receptor: Clinical and demographic metadata were provided uncurated, with the amount varying by source and participant.

The collaborating institutions used their own protocols to collect whole blood in K2EDTA tubes. For TCRbeta analysis, collaborator samples were shipped as frozen whole blood, as isolated PBMCs, or as DNA extracted from either sample type. V loses 5 bases, J loses 4 bases, and the germline ends lie 11 bases apart. Measured from the cysteine to the phenylalanine, the CDR3 is 13 residues long. Only CDR3 DNA remains: 39 bases, in frame from the first base. The clonotype comes from a man aged 40-55 years with active or convalescent COVID-19. The material sequenced was peripheral blood. Recombination connected TRBV12-3 or TRBV12-4 to TRBJ1-1, and perhaps TRBD1 as D gene, on 5 matching bases. The DNA sequence is as follows: TGTGCCAGCAGTGCCGTGGGGGGCACTGAAGCTTTCTTT. Its protein product is CASSAVGGTEAFF.